This T cell receptor (beta chain) was identified in a study of T cells expressing NK-cell markers. Overall study context: The TCR beta repertoires originated in sorted CD3+CD56+NKG2C+, CD3+CD56+NKG2C- and CD3+CD56-NKG2C+ T cells. In the group of eight sequenced donors, seven were HCMV-seropositive and one was seronegative. Study results and limitations: Uncertainty persisted over the HCMV specificity of expanded NKG2C+ T cell clones. The leading position in the CD3+CD56-NKG2C+ fraction of several donors also went to these clonotypes.

Following a re-call of the 5' RACE reads, TCRdb has one entry per CDR3 protein and lacks DNA. The repertoire table contains 150,000 to 180,000 distinct CDR3 sequences. The CDR3 runs to 13 residues. Germline CDR1 reads DFQATT; CDR2 reads SNEGSKA (reference sequence). As to this clonotype: Its specificity is unknown.

The receptor was derived from a woman in her fifties or sixties in good health. V usage is TRBV20-1 and J usage is TRBJ1-2; the D call of TRBD1 rests on TCRdb alone, since no DNA is present to check it. The sequenced sample was blood T cells: a sorted CD56 or NKG2C T cell subset, CD4+ or CD8+ T cells, or bulk PBMC T cells (not recorded which). This CDR3 is CSADSEQNYGYTF.